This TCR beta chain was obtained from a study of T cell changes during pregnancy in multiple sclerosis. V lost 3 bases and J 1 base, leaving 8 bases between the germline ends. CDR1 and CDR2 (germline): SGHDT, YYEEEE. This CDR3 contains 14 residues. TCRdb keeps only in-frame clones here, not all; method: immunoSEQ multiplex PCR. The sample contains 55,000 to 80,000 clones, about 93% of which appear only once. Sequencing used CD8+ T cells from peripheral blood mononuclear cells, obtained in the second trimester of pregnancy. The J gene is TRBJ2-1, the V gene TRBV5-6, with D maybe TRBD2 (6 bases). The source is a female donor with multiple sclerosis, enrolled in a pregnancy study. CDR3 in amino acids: CASSSGGSYNEQFF. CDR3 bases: TGTGCCAGCAGCTCCGGGGGATCCTACAATGAGCAGTTCTTC.